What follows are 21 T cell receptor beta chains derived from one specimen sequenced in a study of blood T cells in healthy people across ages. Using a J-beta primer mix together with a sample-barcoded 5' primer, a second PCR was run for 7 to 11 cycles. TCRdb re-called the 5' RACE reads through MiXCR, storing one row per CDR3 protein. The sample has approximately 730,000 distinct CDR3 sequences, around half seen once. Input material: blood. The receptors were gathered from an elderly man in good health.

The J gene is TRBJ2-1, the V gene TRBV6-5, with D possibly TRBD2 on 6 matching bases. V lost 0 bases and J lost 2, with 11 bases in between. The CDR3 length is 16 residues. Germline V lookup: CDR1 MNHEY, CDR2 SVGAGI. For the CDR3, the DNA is TGTGCCAGCAGTTACTCGATCGGGGAGGCCTACAATGAGCAGTTCTTC. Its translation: CASSYSIGEAYNEQFF.

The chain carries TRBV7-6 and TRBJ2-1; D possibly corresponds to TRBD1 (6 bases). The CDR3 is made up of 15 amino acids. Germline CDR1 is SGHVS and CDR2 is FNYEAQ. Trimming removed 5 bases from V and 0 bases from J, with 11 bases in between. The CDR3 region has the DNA TGTGCCAGCAGCCGAGGGACAAGCTCCTACAATGAGCAGTTCTTC. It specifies CASSRGTSSYNEQFF.

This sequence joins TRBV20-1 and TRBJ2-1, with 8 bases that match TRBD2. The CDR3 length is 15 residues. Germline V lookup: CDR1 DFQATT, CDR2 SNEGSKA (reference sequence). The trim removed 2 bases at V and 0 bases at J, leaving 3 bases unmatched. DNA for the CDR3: TGCAGTGCTAGAACCGGGACTAGCTCCTACAATGAGCAGTTCTTC. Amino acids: CSARTGTSSYNEQFF.

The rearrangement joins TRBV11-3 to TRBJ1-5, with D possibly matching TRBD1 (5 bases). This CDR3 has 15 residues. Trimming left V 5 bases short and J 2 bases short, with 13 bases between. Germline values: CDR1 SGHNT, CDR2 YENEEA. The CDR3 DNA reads TGTGCCAGCAGCCGGGGGGGATCGGGCAATCAGCCCCAGCATTTT. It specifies CASSRGGSGNQPQHF.

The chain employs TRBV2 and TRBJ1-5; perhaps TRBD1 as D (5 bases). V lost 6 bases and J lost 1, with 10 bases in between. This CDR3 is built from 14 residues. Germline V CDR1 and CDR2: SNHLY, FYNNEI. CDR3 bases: TGTGCCAGCAGGGGGGGAATGAGCAATCAGCCCCAGCATTTT. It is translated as CASRGGMSNQPQHF.

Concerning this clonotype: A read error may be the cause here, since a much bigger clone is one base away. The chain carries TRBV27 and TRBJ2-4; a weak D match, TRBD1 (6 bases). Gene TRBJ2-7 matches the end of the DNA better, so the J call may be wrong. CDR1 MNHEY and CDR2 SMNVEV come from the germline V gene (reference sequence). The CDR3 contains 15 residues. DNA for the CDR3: TGTGCCAGCGCCCTGCGACAGGACGGGGCCTACGAGCAGTACTTC. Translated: CASALRQDGAYEQYF.

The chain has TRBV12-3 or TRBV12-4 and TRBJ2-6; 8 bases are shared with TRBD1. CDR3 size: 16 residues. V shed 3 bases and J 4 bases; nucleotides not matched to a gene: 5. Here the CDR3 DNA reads TGTGCCAGCAGTTTTGCAGGGGGCACCGGGGCCAACGTCCTGACTTTC. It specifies CASSFAGGTGANVLTF.

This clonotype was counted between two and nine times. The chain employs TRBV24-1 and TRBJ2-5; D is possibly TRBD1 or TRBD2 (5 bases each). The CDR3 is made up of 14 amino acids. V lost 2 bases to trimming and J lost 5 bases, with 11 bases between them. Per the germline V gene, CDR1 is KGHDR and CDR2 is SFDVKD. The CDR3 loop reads CATSDSLEGETQYF. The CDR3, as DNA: TGTGCCACCAGTGATTCTTTAGAGGGGGAGACCCAGTACTTC.

The DNA for the CDR3 is TGCAGTGCTCGGACAGGGGCCAGCTCCTACAATGAGCAGTTCTTC. This encodes CSARTGASSYNEQFF. The chain is built from TRBV20-1 and TRBJ2-1; 9 bases fit TRBD1. From germline, CDR1 is DFQATT and CDR2 SNEGSKA (reference sequence). The CDR3 sequence is 15 residues long. V trimming: 5 bases; J trimming: 0 bases; junction bases outside the gene matches: 5.

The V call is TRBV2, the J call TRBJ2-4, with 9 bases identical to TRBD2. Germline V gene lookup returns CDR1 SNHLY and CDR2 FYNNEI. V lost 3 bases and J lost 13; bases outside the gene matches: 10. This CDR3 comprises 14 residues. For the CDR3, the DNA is TGTGCCAGCAGTGAGCGGGAGGGACCTATTGAGCAGTACTTC. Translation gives CASSEREGPIEQYF.

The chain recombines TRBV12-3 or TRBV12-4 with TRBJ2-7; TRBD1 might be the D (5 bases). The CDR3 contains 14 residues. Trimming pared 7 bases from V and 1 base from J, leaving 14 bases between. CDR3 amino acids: CASTWGQGSYEQYF. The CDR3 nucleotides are TGTGCCAGCACCTGGGGCCAAGGTTCCTACGAGCAGTACTTC.

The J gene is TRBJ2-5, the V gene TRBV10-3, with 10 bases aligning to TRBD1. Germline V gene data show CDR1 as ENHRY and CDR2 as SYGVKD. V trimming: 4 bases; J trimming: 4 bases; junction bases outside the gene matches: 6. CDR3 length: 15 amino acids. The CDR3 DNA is TGTGCCATCAGTGGGACAGGGGGACCTGGAGAGACCCAGTACTTC. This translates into CAISGTGGPGETQYF.

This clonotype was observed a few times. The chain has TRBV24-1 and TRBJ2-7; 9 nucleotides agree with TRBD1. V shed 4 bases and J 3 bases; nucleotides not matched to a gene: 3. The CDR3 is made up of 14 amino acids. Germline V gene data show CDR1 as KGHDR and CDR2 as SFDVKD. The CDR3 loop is CATSDRDRDYEQYF. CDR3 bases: TGTGCCACCAGTGACCGGGACAGGGACTACGAGCAGTACTTC.

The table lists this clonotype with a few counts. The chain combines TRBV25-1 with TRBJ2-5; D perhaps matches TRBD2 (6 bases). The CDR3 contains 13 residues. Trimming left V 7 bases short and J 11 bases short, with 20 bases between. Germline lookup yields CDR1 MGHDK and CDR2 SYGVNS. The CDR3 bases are TGTGCCAGCACCCGCCAGACTAGGGGTGAGCAGTACTTC. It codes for CASTRQTRGEQYF.

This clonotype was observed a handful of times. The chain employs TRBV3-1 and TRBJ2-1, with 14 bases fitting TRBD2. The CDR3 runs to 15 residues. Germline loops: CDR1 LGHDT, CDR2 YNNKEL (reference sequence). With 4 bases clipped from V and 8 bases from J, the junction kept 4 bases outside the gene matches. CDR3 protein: CASSPTSGRADEQFF. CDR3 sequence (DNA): TGTGCCAGCAGCCCGACTAGCGGGAGGGCGGATGAGCAGTTCTTC.

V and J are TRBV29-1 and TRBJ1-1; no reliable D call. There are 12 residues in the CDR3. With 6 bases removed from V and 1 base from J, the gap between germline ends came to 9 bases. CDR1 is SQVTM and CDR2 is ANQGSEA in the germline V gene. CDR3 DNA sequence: TGCAGCGTCCGACTGTGGAACACTGAAGCTTTCTTT. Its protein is CSVRLWNTEAFF.

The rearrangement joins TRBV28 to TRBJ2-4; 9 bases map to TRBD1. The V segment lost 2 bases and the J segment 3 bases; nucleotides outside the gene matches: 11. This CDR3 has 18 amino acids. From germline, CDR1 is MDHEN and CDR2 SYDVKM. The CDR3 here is CASSLPLQGAWDKNIQYF. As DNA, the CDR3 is TGTGCCAGCAGTTTACCCTTACAGGGGGCTTGGGACAAAAACATTCAGTACTTC.

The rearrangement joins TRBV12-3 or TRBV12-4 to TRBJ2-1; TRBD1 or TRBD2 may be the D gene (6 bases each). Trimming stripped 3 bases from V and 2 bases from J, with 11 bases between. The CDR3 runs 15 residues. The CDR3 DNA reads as TGTGCCAGCAGTTTGAAAGGGGGGACCTACAATGAGCAGTTCTTC. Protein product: CASSLKGGTYNEQFF.

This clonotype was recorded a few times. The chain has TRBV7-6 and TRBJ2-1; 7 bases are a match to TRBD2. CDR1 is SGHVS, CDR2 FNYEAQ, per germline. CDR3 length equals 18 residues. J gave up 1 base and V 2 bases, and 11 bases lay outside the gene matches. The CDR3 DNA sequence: TGTGCCAGCAGCTTACGACCCACAGCGGGGACTTCCTACAATGAGCAGTTCTTC. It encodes CASSLRPTAGTSYNEQFF.

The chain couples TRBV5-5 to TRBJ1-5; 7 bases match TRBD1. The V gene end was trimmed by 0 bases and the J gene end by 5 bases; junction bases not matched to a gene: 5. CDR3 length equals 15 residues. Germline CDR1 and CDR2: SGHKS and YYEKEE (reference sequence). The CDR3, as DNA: TGTGCCAGCAGCTTGGAAGGGACAGTCCATCAGCCCCAGCATTTT. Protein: CASSLEGTVHQPQHF.

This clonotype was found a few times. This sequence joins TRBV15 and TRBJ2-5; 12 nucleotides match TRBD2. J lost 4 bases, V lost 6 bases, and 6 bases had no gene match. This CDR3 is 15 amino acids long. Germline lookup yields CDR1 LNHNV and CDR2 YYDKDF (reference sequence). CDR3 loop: CATSRTSGTGETQYF. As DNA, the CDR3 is TGTGCCACCAGTAGGACTAGCGGGACGGGAGAGACCCAGTACTTC.